Below are 14 T cell receptor beta chains sequenced from a single sample in a study of cytotoxic CD8 clonotypes in ibrutinib-treated CLL. The repertoire was sequenced with immunoSEQ multiplex PCR; TCRdb's copy has only in-frame clones and lacks some. The data show about 300,000 clones, with 76% seen just once and approximately 5.1% held by the top ten. The sample here was PBMCs, taken at disease progression, from a patient treated with ibrutinib. These receptors all stem from a human donor with chronic lymphocytic leukemia.

The rearrangement uses TRBV7-2 and TRBJ2-2, with a tentative D call TRBD1 (6 bases). The CDR3 is 13 residues long. Trimming cost V 6 bases and J 13 bases, with 18 bases left between them. From germline, CDR1 is SGHTA and CDR2 FQGNSA. CDR3 sequence (DNA): TGTGCCAGCAGTTGGCAACAGGGAGAGGGGCTGTTTTTT. Residues: CASSWQQGEGLFF.

The V and J genes are TRBV25-1 and TRBJ2-1; D uncertain. Germline lookup yields CDR1 MGHDK and CDR2 SYGVNS. V dropped 1 base and J dropped 4 bases, with 14 bases sitting between them. The CDR3 length is 16 residues. Here the CDR3 DNA reads TGTGCCAGCAGTGAATCGGGCAGACCGTCGTACAATGAGCAGTTCTTC. This codes for CASSESGRPSYNEQFF.

The chain carries TRBV29-1 and TRBJ2-2; 10 bases match TRBD1. CDR1 SQVTM and CDR2 ANQGSEA come from the germline V gene. With V trimmed by 3 bases and J by 5 bases, 6 bases remained unmatched. The CDR3 has 15 amino acids. In DNA, the CDR3 is TGCAGCGTTGAGTCCGGGACAGGGGCAACCGGGGAGCTGTTTTTT. Its translation is CSVESGTGATGELFF.

This clone turned up a few times. CDR3 coding DNA: TGTGCCATCAGTAACCGAGGACAGGGGGCCTCCTACGAGCAGTACTTC. Amino acids: CAISNRGQGASYEQYF. This chain joins TRBV10-3 and TRBJ2-7; 11 bases are a match to TRBD1. Per germline, CDR1 ENHRY and CDR2 SYGVKD. The CDR3 runs 16 residues. V shed 5 bases and J 0 bases; nucleotides not matched to a gene: 6.

The V call is TRBV5-1, the J call TRBJ2-7, with 9 positions matching TRBD1. The length of the CDR3 is 13 residues. The germline CDR1 and CDR2 sequences are SGHRS and YFSETQ. J gave up 5 bases and V 4 bases, and 4 bases lay outside the gene matches. For the CDR3, the DNA is TGCGCCAGCAGCAGGACAGGGGTCCACGAGCAGTACTTC. It encodes CASSRTGVHEQYF.

The rearrangement links TRBV9 to TRBJ1-2, with D hard to call. The V gene's germline CDR1 is SGDLS and CDR2 YYNGEE. There are 15 residues in the CDR3. V was pared by 0 bases and J by 3 bases, with 12 bases between. The DNA for the CDR3 is TGTGCCAGCAGCGTAGCGGCCCCCAAATACTATGGCTACACCTTC. Residues: CASSVAAPKYYGYTF. Full variable domain (remainder filled in from reference TRBV9 and TRBJ1-2): DSGVTQTPKHLITATGQRVTLRCSPRSGDLSVYWYQQSLDQGLQFLIQYYNGEERAKGNILERFSAQQFPDLHSELNLSSLELGDSALYFCASSVAAPKYYGYTFGSGTRLTVV.

The rearrangement joins TRBV5-1 to TRBJ1-6, with 7 bases that match TRBD1. Germline V gene sequence: CDR1 SGHRS, CDR2 YFSETQ. This CDR3 is 16 amino acids long. The V segment lost 4 bases and the J segment 3 bases; nucleotides outside the gene matches: 7. CDR3 nucleotide sequence: TGCGCCAGCAGCCCGTACCGGGACAGCTATAATTCACCCCTCCACTTT. Its translation: CASSPYRDSYNSPLHF.

The chain employs TRBV7-8 and TRBJ2-3; D is undetermined. Germline-derived CDR1 and CDR2 are SGHVS and FQNEAQ. This CDR3 spans 11 amino acids. Trimming took off 7 bases at V and 6 bases at J, with 8 bases between the two ends. The CDR3 region has the DNA TGTGCCAGCACGGTCTTGGATACGCAGTATTTT. As protein: CASTVLDTQYF.

This chain uses TRBV2 with TRBJ2-7, with TRBD1 matching 8 bases. This CDR3 region has 14 residues. Germline loops: CDR1 SNHLY, CDR2 FYNNEI. V shed 7 bases and J 3 bases; nucleotides not matched to a gene: 8. CDR3 protein: CASTQYRGYYEQYF. CDR3 coding DNA: TGTGCCAGCACCCAATACAGGGGGTACTACGAGCAGTACTTC.

V usage is TRBV6-5 and J usage is TRBJ1-2; D unclear. The length of the CDR3 is 15 residues. Germline CDR1 MNHEY, CDR2 SVGAGI. Trimming pared 9 bases from V and 3 bases from J, leaving 20 bases between. CDR3 nucleotides: TGTGCCAGGAAACCTTCGGCCTCTCTCCACTATGGCTACACCTTC. Translation gives CARKPSASLHYGYTF.

This clone was seen just once. The chain has TRBV6-5 and TRBJ2-2; TRBD2 matches 10 bases. From germline, CDR1 is MNHEY and CDR2 SVGAGI. V was pared by 7 bases and J by 7 bases, with 6 bases of the junction left unmatched. The CDR3 runs 14 residues. CDR3 in DNA: TGTGCCAGCACCGGGACTAGCGATGGCGGGGAGCTGTTTTTT. It yields the protein CASTGTSDGGELFF.

The rearrangement links TRBV5-6 to TRBJ2-5; 7 nucleotides match TRBD2. The CDR3 extends over 14 amino acids. The V gene's germline CDR1 is SGHDT and CDR2 YYEEEE. Germline trimming cut 7 bases from V and 0 bases from J; bases unmatched to any gene: 6. This chain's CDR3 is CASWRLADQETQYF. CDR3 coding DNA: TGTGCCAGCTGGAGGCTAGCGGACCAAGAGACCCAGTACTTC.

The gene calls are TRBV5-1 and TRBJ1-2, with TRBD1 identical over 7 bases. The CDR3 runs to 13 residues. Germline V CDR1 and CDR2: SGHRS, YFSETQ. The V and J ends lost 3 bases and 5 bases, in that order; junction bases with no gene match: 4. The CDR3 sequence: CASSSETGYGYTF. In DNA form, the CDR3 reads TGCGCCAGCAGCTCGGAGACAGGGTATGGCTACACCTTC. Looking up the rest from reference TRBV5-1 and TRBJ1-2 gives the full variable domain: KAGVTQTPRYLIKTRGQQVTLSCSPISGHRSVSWYQQTPGQGLQFLFEYFSETQRNKGNFPGRFSGRQFSNSRSEMNVSTLELGDSALYLCASSSETGYGYTFGSGTRLTVV.

For the CDR3, the DNA is TGTGCCAGCAGCTCCGGGGACAGTCCTGGAAACACCATATATTTT. Residues: CASSSGDSPGNTIYF. V gene TRBV7-6 combines with J gene TRBJ1-3, with 7 bases fitting TRBD1. The CDR3 extends over 15 amino acids. J lost 2 bases, V lost 4 bases, and 5 bases had no gene match. Germline V gene sequence: CDR1 SGHVS, CDR2 FNYEAQ.